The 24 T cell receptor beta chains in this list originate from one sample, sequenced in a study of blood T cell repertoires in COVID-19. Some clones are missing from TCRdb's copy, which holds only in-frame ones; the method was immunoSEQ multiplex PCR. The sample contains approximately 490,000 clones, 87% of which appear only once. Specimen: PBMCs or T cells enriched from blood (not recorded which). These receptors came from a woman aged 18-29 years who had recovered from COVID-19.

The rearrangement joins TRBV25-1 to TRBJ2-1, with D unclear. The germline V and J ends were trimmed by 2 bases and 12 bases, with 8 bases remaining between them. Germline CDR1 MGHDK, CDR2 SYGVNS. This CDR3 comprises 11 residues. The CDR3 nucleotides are TGTGCCAGCAGTGAAGAGGCTGGGCAGTTCTTC. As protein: CASSEEAGQFF. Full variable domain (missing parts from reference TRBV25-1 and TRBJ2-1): EADIYQTPRYLVIGTGKKITLECSQTMGHDKMYWYQQDPGMELHLIHYSYGVNSTEKGDLSSESTVSRIRTEHFPLTLESARPSHTSQYLCASSEEAGQFFGPGTRLTVL.

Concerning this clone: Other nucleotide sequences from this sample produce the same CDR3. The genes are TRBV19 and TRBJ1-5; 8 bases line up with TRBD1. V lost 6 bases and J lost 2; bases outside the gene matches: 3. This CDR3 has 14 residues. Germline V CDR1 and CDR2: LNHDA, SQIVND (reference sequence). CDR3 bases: TGTGCCAGTAGCCTGACAGGGGGCAATCAGCCCCAGCATTTT. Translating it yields CASSLTGGNQPQHF. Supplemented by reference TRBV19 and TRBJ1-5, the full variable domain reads DGGITQSPKYLFRKEGQNVTLSCEQNLNHDAMYWYRQDPGQGLRLIYYSQIVNDFQKGDIAEGYSVSREKKESFPLTVTSAQKNPTAFYLCASSLTGGNQPQHFGDGTRLSIL.

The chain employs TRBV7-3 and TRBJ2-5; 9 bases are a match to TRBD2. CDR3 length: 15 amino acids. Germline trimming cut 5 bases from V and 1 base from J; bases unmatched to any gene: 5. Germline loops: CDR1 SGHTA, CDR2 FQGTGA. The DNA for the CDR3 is TGTGCCAGCAGCCGAGCGGGGGGCCTCCAAGAGACCCAGTACTTC. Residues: CASSRAGGLQETQYF.

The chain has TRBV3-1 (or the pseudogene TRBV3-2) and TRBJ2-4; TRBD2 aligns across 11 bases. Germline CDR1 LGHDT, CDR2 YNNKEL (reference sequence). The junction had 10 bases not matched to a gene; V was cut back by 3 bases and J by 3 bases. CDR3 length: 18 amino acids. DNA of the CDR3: TGTGCCAGCAGCCAGTCCGGGACTAGCGGACGTGGCAAAAACATTCAGTACTTC. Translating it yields CASSQSGTSGRGKNIQYF.

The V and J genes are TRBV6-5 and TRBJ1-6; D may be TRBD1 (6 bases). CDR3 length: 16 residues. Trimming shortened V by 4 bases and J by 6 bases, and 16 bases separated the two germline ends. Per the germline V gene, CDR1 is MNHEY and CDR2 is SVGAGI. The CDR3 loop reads CASSSTGREPNSPLHF. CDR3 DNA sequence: TGTGCCAGCAGTTCGACAGGCCGAGAGCCTAATTCACCCCTCCACTTT.

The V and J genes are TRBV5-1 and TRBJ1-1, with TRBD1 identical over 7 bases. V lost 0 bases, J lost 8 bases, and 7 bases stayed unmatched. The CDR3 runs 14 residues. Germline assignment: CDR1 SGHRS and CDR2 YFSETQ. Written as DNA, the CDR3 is TGCGCCAGCAGCTTGGCCGCGGGACAGAGAGAAGCTTTCTTT. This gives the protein CASSLAAGQREAFF.

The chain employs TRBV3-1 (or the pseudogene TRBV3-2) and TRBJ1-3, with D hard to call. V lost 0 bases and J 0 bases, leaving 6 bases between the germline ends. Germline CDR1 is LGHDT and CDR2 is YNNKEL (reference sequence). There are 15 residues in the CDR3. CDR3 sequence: CASSQDHSSGNTIYF. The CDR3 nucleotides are TGTGCCAGCAGCCAAGATCACAGCTCTGGAAACACCATATATTTT.

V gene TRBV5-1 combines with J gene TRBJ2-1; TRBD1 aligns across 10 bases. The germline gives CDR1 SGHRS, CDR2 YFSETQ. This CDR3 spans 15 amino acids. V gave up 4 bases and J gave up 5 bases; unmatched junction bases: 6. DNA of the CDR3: TGCGCCAGCAGCCCGGGGACAGGGGAGGACAATGAGCAGTTCTTC. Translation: CASSPGTGEDNEQFF.

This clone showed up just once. The CDR3 DNA follows: TGTGCCACCAGCAGACTTACTTGGGGCAACAATGAGCAGTTCTTC. Amino acids: CATSRLTWGNNEQFF. J is TRBJ2-1 and V is TRBV15; TRBD1 might be the D (5 bases). The CDR3 runs 15 residues. The V end lost 2 bases, the J end lost 5 bases, and 13 bases lay between the germline ends. Germline values: CDR1 LNHNV, CDR2 YYDKDF (reference sequence).

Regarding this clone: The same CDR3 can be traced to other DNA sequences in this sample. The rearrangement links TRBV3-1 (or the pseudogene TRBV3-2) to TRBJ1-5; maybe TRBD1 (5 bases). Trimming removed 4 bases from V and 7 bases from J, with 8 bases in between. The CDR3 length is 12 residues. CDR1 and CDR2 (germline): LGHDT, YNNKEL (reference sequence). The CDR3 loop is CASSLPGQPQHF. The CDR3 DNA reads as TGTGCCAGCAGCCTACCAGGGCAGCCCCAGCATTTT.

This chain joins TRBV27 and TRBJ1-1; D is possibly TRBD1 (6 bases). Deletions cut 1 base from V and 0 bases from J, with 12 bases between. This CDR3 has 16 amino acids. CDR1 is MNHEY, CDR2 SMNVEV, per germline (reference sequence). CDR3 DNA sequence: TGTGCCAGCAGTTTATTGCAGGACAGCATGAACACTGAAGCTTTCTTT. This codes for CASSLLQDSMNTEAFF.

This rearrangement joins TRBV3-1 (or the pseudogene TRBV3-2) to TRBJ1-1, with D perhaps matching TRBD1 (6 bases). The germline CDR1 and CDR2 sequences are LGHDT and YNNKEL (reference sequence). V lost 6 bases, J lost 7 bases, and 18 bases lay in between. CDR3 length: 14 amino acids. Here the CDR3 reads CASSKSTGFGEAFF. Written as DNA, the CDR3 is TGTGCCAGCAGTAAATCTACAGGGTTTGGTGAAGCTTTCTTT.

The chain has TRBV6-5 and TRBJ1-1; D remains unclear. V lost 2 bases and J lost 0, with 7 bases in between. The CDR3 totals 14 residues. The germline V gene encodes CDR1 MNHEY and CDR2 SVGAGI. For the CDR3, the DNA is TGTGCCAGCAGTTACGAACAGCTGAACACTGAAGCTTTCTTT. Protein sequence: CASSYEQLNTEAFF.

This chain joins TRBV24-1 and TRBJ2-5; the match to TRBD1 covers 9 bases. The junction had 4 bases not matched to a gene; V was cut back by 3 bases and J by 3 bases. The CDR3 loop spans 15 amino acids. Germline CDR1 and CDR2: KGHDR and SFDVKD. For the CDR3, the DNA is TGTGCCACCAGTGATACGCGGACAGGGGAAGAGACCCAGTACTTC. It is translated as CATSDTRTGEETQYF.

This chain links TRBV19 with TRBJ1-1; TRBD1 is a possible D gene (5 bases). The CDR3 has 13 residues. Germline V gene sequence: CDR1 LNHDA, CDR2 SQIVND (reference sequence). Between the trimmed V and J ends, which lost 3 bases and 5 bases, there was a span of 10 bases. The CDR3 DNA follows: TGTGCCAGTAGTATCTCTGGGGCGACTGAAGCTTTCTTT. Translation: CASSISGATEAFF.

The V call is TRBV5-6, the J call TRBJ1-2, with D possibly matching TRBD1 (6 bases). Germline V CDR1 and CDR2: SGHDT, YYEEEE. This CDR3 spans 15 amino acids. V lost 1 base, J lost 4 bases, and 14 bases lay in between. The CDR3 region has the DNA TGTGCCAGCAGCTTGCTCTCTGGGGGCCTCTATGGCTACACCTTC. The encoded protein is CASSLLSGGLYGYTF.

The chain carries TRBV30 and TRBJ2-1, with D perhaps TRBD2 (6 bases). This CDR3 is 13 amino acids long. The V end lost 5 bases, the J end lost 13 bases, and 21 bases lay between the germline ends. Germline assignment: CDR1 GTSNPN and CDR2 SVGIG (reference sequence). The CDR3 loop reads CAWEPIGGTQQFF. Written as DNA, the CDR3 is TGTGCCTGGGAGCCGATCGGAGGGACCCAACAGTTCTTC.

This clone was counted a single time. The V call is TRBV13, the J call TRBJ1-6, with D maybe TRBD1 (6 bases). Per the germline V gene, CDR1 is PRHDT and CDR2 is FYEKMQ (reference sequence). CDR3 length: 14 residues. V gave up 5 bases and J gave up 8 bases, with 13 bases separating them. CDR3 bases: TGTGCCAGCAGCCCGGGGGGCCTGCATTCACCCCTCCACTTT. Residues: CASSPGGLHSPLHF.

The CDR3 loop is CASQVGGTEQYF. The CDR3 DNA reads as TGTGCCAGCCAGGTAGGCGGGACCGAGCAGTACTTC. The chain employs TRBV7-2 and TRBJ2-7; weak D call: TRBD2 (6 bases). The CDR3 extends over 12 amino acids. CDR1 is SGHTA, CDR2 FQGNSA, per germline. V lost 8 bases, J lost 6 bases, and 14 bases lay in between.

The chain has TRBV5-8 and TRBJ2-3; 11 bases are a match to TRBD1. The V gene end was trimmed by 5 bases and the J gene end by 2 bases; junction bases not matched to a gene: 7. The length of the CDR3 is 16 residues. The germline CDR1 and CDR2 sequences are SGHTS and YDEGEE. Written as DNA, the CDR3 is TGTGCCAGCAGTCTCGGGACAGGGGGTGTCACAGATACGCAGTATTTT. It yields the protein CASSLGTGGVTDTQYF.

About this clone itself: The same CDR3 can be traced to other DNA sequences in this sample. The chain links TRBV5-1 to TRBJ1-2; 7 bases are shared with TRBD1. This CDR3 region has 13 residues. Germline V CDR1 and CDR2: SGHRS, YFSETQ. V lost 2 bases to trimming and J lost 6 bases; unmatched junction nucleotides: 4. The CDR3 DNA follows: TGCGCCAGCAGCTTACAGGGGACCGATGGCTACACCTTC. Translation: CASSLQGTDGYTF.

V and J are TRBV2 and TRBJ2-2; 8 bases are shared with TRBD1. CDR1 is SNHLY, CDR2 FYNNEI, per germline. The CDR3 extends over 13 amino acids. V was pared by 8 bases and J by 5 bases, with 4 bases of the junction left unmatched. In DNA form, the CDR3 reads TGTGCCAGCGAGACAGGGGTAACCGGGGAGCTGTTTTTT. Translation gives CASETGVTGELFF.

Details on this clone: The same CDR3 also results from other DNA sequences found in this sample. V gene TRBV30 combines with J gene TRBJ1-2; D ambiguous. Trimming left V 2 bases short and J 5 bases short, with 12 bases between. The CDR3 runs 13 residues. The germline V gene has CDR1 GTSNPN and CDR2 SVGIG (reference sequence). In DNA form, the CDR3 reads TGTGCCTGGAGTCGCCGGGAAAGGTATGGCTACACCTTC. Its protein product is CAWSRRERYGYTF. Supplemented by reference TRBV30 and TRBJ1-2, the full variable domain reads SQTIHQWPATLVQPVGSPLSLECTVEGTSNPNLYWYRQAAGRGLQLLFYSVGIGQISSEVPQNLSASRPQDRQFILSSKKLLLSDSGFYLCAWSRRERYGYTFGSGTRLTVV.

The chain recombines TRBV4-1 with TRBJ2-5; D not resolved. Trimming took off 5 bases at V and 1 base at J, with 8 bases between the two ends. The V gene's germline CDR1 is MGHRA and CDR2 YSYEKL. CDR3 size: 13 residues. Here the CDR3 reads CASSLQIQETQYF. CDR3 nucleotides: TGCGCCAGCAGCTTACAGATCCAAGAGACCCAGTACTTC.